This T cell receptor beta chain was retrieved from a study of cytomegalovirus exposure and HLA in healthy donors. For the study at large: Caucasian-associated ancestry cluster membership applied to over 80% of over 350 genotyped donors. Whole-study results and caveats: Data from an earlier analysis indicated that most TCR beta V segments were productive either about 87% or about 30% of the time.

PCR primers comprised 60 Vbeta and 13 Jbeta primers. Measured with immunoSEQ multiplex PCR; TCRdb has only the in-frame clones, and not every one. This repertoire shows tens of thousands of clones, more than 55% found once; its top ten account for roughly 2%. A word on this clone: Its cognate antigen is unknown.

The TCR was taken from a human donor in good health. The sequenced material came from PBMCs.

As DNA, the CDR3 is TGCGCCAGCAGCCACCAGACGGGACAGATCTACACCTTC. Translated: CASSHQTGQIYTF. J is TRBJ1-2 and V is TRBV4-1; 7 nucleotides line up with TRBD1. V shed 3 bases and J 10 bases; nucleotides not matched to a gene: 8. CDR1 is MGHRA and CDR2 is YSYEKL in the germline V gene. The CDR3 contains 13 residues.